Each of the 15 T cell receptor beta chains below was sequenced from the same sample in a study of blood T cell repertoires in COVID-19. This table comes from immunoSEQ multiplex PCR, and its TCRdb copy is limited to in-frame clones, with some not included. The table has under 300,000 clones, approximately 90% seen once. The material sequenced was peripheral blood. These receptors were collected from a woman in her 40s who had recovered from COVID-19.

This clone has more than one count but fewer than ten. The V call is TRBV16, the J call TRBJ1-5; the D gene is possibly TRBD1 (5 bases). The CDR3 spans 16 residues. Germline values: CDR1 KGHSY, CDR2 FQNENV. Deletions cut 4 bases from V and 3 bases from J, with 16 bases between. CDR3 sequence (DNA): TGTGCCAGCAGCCCACGGTGGGGCAGGGTCAATCAGCCCCAGCATTTT. It translates to CASSPRWGRVNQPQHF.

This clone turned up a few times. The V and J genes are TRBV5-6 and TRBJ1-5; D is perhaps TRBD1 (6 bases). This CDR3 is 15 amino acids long. Per germline, CDR1 SGHDT and CDR2 YYEEEE. The V gene lost 1 base and the J gene lost 5 bases, with 13 bases spanning the gap. CDR3 protein: CASSLKRGIDQPQHF. The DNA for the CDR3 is TGTGCCAGCAGCTTGAAAAGGGGGATTGATCAGCCCCAGCATTTT.

This chain joins TRBV27 and TRBJ1-3, with D perhaps matching TRBD1 (6 bases). Between the trimmed V and J ends, which lost 2 bases and 4 bases, there was a span of 9 bases. The CDR3 is 14 amino acids. Germline V gene data show CDR1 as MNHEY and CDR2 as SMNVEV (reference sequence). The CDR3 reads CASSLTGPGNTIYF. The CDR3 coding sequence is TGTGCCAGCAGTTTAACAGGGCCCGGAAACACCATATATTTT.

The chain employs TRBV3-1 (or the pseudogene TRBV3-2) and TRBJ2-2; possibly TRBD1 for D (6 bases). The CDR3 has 15 residues. Between the trimmed V and J ends, which lost 3 bases and 0 bases, there was a span of 8 bases. Germline CDR1 LGHDT, CDR2 YNNKEL (reference sequence). Written as DNA, the CDR3 is TGTGCCAGCAGCCACGGACAGTCGAACACCGGGGAGCTGTTTTTT. Protein sequence: CASSHGQSNTGELFF.

This clone has a handful of counts. V and J are TRBV6-5 and TRBJ1-2; D is possibly TRBD1 (5 bases). Trimming took 2 bases from V and 5 from J, leaving 9 bases between them. This CDR3 comprises 13 residues. Germline CDR1 and CDR2: MNHEY and SVGAGI. CDR3 sequence: CASSYGALYGYTF. In DNA, the CDR3 is TGTGCCAGCAGTTACGGGGCGTTATATGGCTACACCTTC.

This chain connects TRBV5-1 to TRBJ2-7, with D perhaps matching TRBD1 (5 bases). Deletions cut 4 bases from V and 5 bases from J, with 19 bases between. The CDR3 has 15 residues. Looked up from germline, CDR1 is SGHRS and CDR2 is YFSETQ. The CDR3 nucleotides are TGCGCCAGCAGCGAACCCTCACAGGTTTTGAACGAGCAGTACTTC. Translating it yields CASSEPSQVLNEQYF.

This chain connects TRBV7-8 to TRBJ1-1; 8 bases are shared with TRBD1. The CDR3 spans 14 residues. The ends lost 10 bases at V and 0 bases at J; junction bases unmatched: 7. CDR1 and CDR2 from the germline V gene are SGHVS and FQNEAQ. CDR3: CATGGDRMNTEAFF. The CDR3 bases are TGTGCCACAGGGGGGGACAGGATGAACACTGAAGCTTTCTTT.

The CDR3 nucleotides are TGTGCCAGCAGTCGGCGGGGTGACAGCTCCTATGGCTACACCTTC. The encoded protein is CASSRRGDSSYGYTF. The gene calls are TRBV2 and TRBJ1-2, with D possibly TRBD1 on 5 matching bases. This CDR3 region has 15 residues. V lost 5 bases to trimming and J lost 4 bases, with 17 bases between them. CDR1 and CDR2 (germline): SNHLY, FYNNEI.

The rearrangement links TRBV5-5 to TRBJ2-1, with TRBD1 matching over 7 bases. The CDR3 consists of 15 residues. J lost 2 bases, V lost 6 bases, and 8 bases had no gene match. Germline CDR1 and CDR2: SGHKS and YYEKEE (reference sequence). The CDR3 DNA reads TGTGCCAGCACCCGAACAGGGGTCACCTACAATGAGCAGTTCTTC. Translation gives CASTRTGVTYNEQFF.

The J gene is TRBJ2-7, the V gene TRBV4-3, with 7 bases lining up with TRBD2. The ends lost 0 bases at V and 3 bases at J; junction bases unmatched: 2. The CDR3 contains 14 residues. Germline assignment: CDR1 LGHNA and CDR2 YSLEER. This CDR3 is CASSQDWGGYEQYF. DNA for the CDR3: TGCGCCAGCAGCCAAGATTGGGGGGGCTACGAGCAGTACTTC.

The V gene is TRBV7-2, the J gene TRBJ2-1; D is possibly TRBD1 (5 bases). V lost 5 bases to trimming and J lost 0 bases, with 14 bases between them. Germline CDR1 SGHTA, CDR2 FQGNSA. This CDR3 region has 16 residues. CDR3 residues: CASSPGHGSSYNEQFF. The DNA of the CDR3 is TGTGCCAGCAGCCCAGGACATGGAAGCTCCTACAATGAGCAGTTCTTC. Complete variable domain (other parts from reference TRBV7-2 and TRBJ2-1): GAGVSQSPSNKVTEKGKDVELRCDPISGHTALYWYRQSLGQGLEFLIYFQGNSAPDKSGLPSDRFSAERTGGSVSTLTIQRTQQEDSAVYLCASSPGHGSSYNEQFFGPGTRLTVL.

The chain links TRBV2 to TRBJ1-5, with 7 bases aligning to TRBD1. The CDR3 extends over 15 amino acids. The V gene end was trimmed by 5 bases and the J gene end by 0 bases; junction bases not matched to a gene: 4. The germline V gene encodes CDR1 SNHLY and CDR2 FYNNEI. The chain's CDR3 is CASSRGQNSNQPQHF. CDR3 sequence (DNA): TGTGCCAGCAGTAGGGGACAGAATAGCAATCAGCCCCAGCATTTT.

Written as DNA, the CDR3 is TGTGCCAGCAGTTTAATGGCGGCGGGGTTCGCGAACACCGGGGAGCTGTTTTTT. Its protein product is CASSLMAAGFANTGELFF. This chain uses TRBV27 with TRBJ2-2; possibly TRBD2 for D (6 bases). Germline assignment: CDR1 MNHEY and CDR2 SMNVEV (reference sequence). The CDR3 has 18 residues. Trimming removed 2 bases from V and 0 bases from J, with 16 bases in between.

As regards this clone: The same CDR3 also results from other DNA sequences found in this sample. The V and J genes are TRBV28 and TRBJ1-2; the match to TRBD1 covers 7 bases. The CDR3 runs 13 residues. V dropped 2 bases and J dropped 8; count of bases not matched to a gene: 5. CDR1 MDHEN and CDR2 SYDVKM come from the germline V gene. CDR3 amino acids: CASSLPTGVGYTF. The CDR3 DNA reads TGTGCCAGCAGTTTACCCACAGGGGTCGGCTACACCTTC.

The chain has TRBV5-6 and TRBJ2-2; 8 nucleotides align to TRBD1. J lost 1 base, V lost 3 bases, and 2 bases had no gene match. This CDR3 has 15 residues. Per the germline V gene, CDR1 is SGHDT and CDR2 is YYEEEE. CDR3 protein: CASSWGTGNTGELFF. As DNA, the CDR3 is TGTGCCAGCAGCTGGGGGACAGGGAACACCGGGGAGCTGTTTTTT.